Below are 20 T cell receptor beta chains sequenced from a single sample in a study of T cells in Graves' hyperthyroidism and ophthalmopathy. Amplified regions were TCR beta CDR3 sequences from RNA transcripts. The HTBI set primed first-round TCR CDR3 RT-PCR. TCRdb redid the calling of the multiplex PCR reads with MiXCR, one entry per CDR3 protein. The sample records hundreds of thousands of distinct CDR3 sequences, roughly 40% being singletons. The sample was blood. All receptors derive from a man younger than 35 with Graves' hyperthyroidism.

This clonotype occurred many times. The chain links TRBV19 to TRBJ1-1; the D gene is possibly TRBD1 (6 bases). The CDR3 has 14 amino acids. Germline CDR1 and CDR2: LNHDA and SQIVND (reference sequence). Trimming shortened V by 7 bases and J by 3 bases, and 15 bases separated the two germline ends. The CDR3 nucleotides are TGTGCCAGTACCGTAACAGGGTCGCACACTGAAGCTTTCTTT. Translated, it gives CASTVTGSHTEAFF.

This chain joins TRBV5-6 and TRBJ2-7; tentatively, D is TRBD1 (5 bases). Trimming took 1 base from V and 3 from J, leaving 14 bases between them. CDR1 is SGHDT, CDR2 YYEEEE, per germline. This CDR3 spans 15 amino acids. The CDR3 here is CASSLRIRGNYEQYF. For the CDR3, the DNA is TGTGCCAGCAGCTTGAGGATTAGGGGAAACTACGAGCAGTACTTC.

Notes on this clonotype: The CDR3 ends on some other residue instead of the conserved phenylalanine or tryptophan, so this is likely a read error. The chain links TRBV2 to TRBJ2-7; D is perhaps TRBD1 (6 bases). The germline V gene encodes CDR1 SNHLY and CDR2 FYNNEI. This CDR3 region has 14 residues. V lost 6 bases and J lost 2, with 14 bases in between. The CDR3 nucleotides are TGTGCCAGCAGCCGGGACACGTTGACCTACGAGCAGTACCTC. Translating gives CASSRDTLTYEQYL.

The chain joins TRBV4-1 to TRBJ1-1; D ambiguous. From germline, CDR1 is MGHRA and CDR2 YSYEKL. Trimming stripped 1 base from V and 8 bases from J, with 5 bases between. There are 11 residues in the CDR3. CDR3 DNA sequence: TGCGCCAGCAGCCAAGTGGAAGAAGCTTTCTTT. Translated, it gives CASSQVEEAFF.

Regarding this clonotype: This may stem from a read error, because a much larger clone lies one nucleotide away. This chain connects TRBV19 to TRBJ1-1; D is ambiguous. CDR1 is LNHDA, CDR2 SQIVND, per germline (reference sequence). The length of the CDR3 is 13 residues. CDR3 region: CASRRAVNAEAFF. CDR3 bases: TGTGCCAGTAGAAGGGCGGTGAACGCTGAAGCTTTCTTT.

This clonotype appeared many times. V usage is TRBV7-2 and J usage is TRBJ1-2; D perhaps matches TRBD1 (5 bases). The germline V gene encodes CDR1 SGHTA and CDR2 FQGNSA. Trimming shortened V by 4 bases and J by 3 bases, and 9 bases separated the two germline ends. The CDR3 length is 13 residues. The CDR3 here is CASSSSGYYGYTF. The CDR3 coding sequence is TGTGCCAGCAGCTCCTCAGGGTACTATGGCTACACCTTC.

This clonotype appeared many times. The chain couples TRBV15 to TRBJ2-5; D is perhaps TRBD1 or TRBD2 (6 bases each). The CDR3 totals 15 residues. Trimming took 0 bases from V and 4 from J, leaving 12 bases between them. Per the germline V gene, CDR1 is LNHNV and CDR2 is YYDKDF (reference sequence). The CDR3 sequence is CATSRDRGGRETQYF. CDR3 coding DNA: TGTGCCACCAGCAGAGATCGTGGGGGGCGAGAGACCCAGTACTTC.

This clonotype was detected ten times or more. CDR3 DNA sequence: TGCAGTGCTGAACCGGGACAGGGAAACACCATATATTTT. Its protein is CSAEPGQGNTIYF. The V gene is TRBV20-1, the J gene TRBJ1-3; the match to TRBD1 covers 7 bases. Germline CDR1 and CDR2: DFQATT and SNEGSKA (reference sequence). The CDR3 consists of 13 residues. The V gene end was trimmed by 5 bases and the J gene end by 4 bases; junction bases not matched to a gene: 5.

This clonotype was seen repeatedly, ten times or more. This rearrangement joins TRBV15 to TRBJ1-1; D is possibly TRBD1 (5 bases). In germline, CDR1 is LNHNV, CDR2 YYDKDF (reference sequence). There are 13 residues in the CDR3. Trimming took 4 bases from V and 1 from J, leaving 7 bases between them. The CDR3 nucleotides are TGTGCCACCAGCACCGACAGGAACACTGAAGCTTTCTTT. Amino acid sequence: CATSTDRNTEAFF.

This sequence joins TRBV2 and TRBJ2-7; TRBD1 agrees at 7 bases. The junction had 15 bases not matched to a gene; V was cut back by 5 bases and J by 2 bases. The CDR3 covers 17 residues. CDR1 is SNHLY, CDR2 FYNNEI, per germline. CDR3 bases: TGTGCCAGCAGTAACCGAGCCCTGGACAGGAGAGCCTACGAGCAGTACTTC. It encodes CASSNRALDRRAYEQYF.

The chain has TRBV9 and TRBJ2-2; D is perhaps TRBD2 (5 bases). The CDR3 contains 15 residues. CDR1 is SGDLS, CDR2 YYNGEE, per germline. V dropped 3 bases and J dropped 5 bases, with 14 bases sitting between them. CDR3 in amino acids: CASSGTRAVTGELFF. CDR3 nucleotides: TGTGCCAGCAGCGGAACTAGGGCGGTTACCGGGGAGCTGTTTTTT.

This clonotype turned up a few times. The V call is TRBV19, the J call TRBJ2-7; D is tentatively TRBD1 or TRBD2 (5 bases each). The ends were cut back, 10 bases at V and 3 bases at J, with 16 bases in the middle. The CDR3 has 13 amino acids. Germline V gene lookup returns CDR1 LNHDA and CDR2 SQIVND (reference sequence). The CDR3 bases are TGTGCCAATGGGACGGGCCGGATCTACGAGCAGTACTTC. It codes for CANGTGRIYEQYF.

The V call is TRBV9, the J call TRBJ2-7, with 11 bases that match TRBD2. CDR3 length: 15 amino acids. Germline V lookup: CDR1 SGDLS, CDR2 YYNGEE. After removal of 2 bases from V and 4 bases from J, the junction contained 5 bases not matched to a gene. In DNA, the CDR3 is TGTGCCAGCAGCGTTAGCGGGAGGGCCGGTTACGAGCAGTACTTC. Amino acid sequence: CASSVSGRAGYEQYF.

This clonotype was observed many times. Here the CDR3 DNA reads TGTGCCAGCAGCTTCCCAGGACTGAACACCGGGGAGCTGTTTTTT. Translating it yields CASSFPGLNTGELFF. The chain uses TRBV5-6 and TRBJ2-2; D is possibly TRBD2 (5 bases). The CDR3 contains 15 residues. V was trimmed by 2 bases and J by 1 base, leaving 9 bases between them. Germline CDR1 is SGHDT and CDR2 is YYEEEE.

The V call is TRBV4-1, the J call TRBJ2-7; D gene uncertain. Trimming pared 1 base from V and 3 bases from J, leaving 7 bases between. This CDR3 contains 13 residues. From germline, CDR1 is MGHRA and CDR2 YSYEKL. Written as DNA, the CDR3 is TGCGCCAGCAGCCAAGCGCATCTCTACGAGCAGTACTTC. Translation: CASSQAHLYEQYF.

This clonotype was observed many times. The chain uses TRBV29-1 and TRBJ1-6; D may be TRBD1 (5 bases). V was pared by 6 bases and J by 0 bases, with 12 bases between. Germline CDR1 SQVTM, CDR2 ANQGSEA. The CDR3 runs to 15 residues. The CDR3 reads CSVSGLSSYNSPLHF. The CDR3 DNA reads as TGCAGCGTGTCGGGGCTGAGCTCCTATAATTCACCCCTCCACTTT.

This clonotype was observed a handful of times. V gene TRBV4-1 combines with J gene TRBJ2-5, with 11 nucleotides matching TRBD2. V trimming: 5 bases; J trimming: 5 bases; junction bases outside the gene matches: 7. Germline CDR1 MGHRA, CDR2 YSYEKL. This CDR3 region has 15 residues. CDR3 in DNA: TGCGCCAGCAGCAATCGACTAGCGGGGAGGGAGACCCAGTACTTC. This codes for CASSNRLAGRETQYF.

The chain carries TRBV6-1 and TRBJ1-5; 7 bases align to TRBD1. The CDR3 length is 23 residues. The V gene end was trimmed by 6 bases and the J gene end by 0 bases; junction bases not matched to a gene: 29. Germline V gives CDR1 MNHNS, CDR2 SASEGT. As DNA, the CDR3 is TGTGCCAGCAGCCACCCTGACAGGGTGGTGGACCCCCGGGGACTTGGTAGCAATCAGCCCCAGCATTTT. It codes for CASSHPDRVVDPRGLGSNQPQHF.

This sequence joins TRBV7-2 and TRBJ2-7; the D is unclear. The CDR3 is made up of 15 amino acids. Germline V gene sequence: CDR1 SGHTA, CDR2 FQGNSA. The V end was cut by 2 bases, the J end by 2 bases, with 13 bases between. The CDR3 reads CASSLWVQAAYEQYF. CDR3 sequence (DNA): TGTGCCAGCAGCTTATGGGTCCAGGCCGCCTACGAGCAGTACTTC.

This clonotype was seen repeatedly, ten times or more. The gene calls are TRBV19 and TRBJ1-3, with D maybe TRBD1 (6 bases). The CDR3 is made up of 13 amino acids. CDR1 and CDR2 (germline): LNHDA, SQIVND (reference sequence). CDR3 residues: CASSTGSGNTIYF. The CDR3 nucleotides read TGTGCTAGCAGCACAGGGTCTGGAAACACCATATATTTT. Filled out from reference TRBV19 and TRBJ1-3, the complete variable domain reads DGGITQSPKYLFRKEGQNVTLSCEQNLNHDAMYWYRQDPGQGLRLIYYSQIVNDFQKGDIAEGYSVSREKKESFPLTVTSAQKNPTAFYLCASSTGSGNTIYFGEGSWLTVV.